This T cell receptor beta chain derives from a study of blood T cell repertoires in COVID-19. Overall study context: Material from acute and convalescent COVID-19 was sourced from the United States, Italy and Spain.

V was pared by 3 bases and J by 3 bases, with 5 bases between. This CDR3 is built from 13 residues. The age range of participants was roughly 18 to 90 years, with residence in about two dozen US areas. Each participant's cohort was designated according to participant-reported clinical history. Data came from immunoSEQ multiplex PCR; TCRdb stores just in-frame clones and leaves some out. The sample contains about 230,000 clones, approximately 89% of which appear only once. There are a few counts of this clone. V and J are TRBV12-3 or TRBV12-4 and TRBJ2-2; no definite D call. The origin of this receptor is a woman between 35 and 50 years old with acute COVID-19. Sequencing was carried out using PBMCs or T cells enriched from blood (not recorded which). CDR3 sequence reads: CASSFLDTGELFF. DNA for the CDR3: TGTGCCAGCAGTTTCCTCGACACCGGGGAGCTGTTTTTT.